This TCR beta chain came from a study of tumor-infiltrating lymphocytes in primary liver carcinoma. On the study more broadly: Ages ranged from 30 to 69, with HCC or mixed HCC-cholangiocarcinoma.

Taking about 17-31 mg of unsorted bulk tissue, the authors co-extracted RNA and DNA. Patients had chronic HBV infection and were treatment-naive. Findings of the study overall: Relative to tumor region pairs, the tumor-adjacent and tumor-blood pairs showed overlap that was lower. Tumors had a top-250-clone fraction that was significantly higher than blood (p = 0.039).

This CDR3 comprises 14 residues. Looked up from germline, CDR1 is MGHRA and CDR2 is YSYEKL. Trimming took off 1 base at V and 7 bases at J, with 11 bases between the two ends. Constant-region priming of roughly 500 ng total RNA yielded TCR beta cDNA. Slightly modified ARM-PCR served as the procedure for the TCR beta libraries. These libraries came from three rounds of nested multiplex PCR. Use of TRBV1-TRBV30 forward primers with a C-beta reverse primer characterized the first two PCR rounds, which lasted about 10 cycles each. TCRdb re-analysed the multiplex PCR reads in MiXCR, keeping a single row per CDR3 protein. Of some 95,000 distinct CDR3 sequences in the sample, 68% were seen once. This clonotype was detected ten times or more. Its antigen is undetermined.

The genes are TRBV4-1 and TRBJ2-1; D not resolved. The sample taken for sequencing was tumor-adjacent normal liver tissue. The clonotype comes from a man between 40 and 49 years old with primary liver carcinoma and hepatitis B virus infection. The CDR3 nucleotides read TGCGCCAGCAGCCAAGGAGTTTCCCCGAATGAGCAGTTCTTC. This codes for CASSQGVSPNEQFF.